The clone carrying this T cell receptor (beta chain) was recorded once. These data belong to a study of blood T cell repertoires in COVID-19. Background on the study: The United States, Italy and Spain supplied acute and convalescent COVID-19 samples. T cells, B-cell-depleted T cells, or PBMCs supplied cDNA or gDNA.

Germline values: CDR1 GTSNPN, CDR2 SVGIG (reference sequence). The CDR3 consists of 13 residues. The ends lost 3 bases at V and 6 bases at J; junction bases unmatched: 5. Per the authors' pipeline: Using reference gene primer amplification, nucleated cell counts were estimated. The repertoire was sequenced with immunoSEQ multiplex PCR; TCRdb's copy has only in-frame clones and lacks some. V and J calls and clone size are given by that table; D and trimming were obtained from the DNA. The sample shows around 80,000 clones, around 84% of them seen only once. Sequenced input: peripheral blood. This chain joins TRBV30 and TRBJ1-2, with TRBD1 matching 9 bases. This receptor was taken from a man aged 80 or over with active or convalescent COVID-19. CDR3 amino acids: CAWSTGQGHGYTF. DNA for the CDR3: TGTGCCTGGAGCACAGGACAGGGGCATGGCTACACCTTC.